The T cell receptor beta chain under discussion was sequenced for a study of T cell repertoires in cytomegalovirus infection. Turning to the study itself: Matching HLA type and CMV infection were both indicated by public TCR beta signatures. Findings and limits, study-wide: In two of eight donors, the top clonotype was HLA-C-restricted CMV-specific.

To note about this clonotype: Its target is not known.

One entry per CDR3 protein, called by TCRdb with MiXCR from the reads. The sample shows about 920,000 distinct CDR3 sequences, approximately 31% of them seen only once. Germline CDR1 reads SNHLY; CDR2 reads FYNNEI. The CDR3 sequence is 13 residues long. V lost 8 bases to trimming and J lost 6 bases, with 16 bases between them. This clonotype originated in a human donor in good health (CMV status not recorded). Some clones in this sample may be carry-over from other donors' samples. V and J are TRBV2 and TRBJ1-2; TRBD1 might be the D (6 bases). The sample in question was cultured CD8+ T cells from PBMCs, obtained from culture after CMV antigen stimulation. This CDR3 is CASGRDTYNGYTF. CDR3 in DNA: TGTGCCAGCGGAAGGGACACATACAATGGCTACACCTTC.